The table lists the clone carrying this TCR beta chain with a few counts. These data are taken from a study of T-cell reconstitution after alpha-beta-depleted transplantation in children. Unique molecular identifiers were incorporated when the TCRbeta library was constructed. TCRdb re-called the PCR reads with MiXCR, one entry per CDR3 protein. This repertoire shows roughly 500,000 distinct CDR3 sequences, about 33% found once; its top ten account for around 2.4%. The TCR comes from a human donor who donated a stem cell graft to a child with aplastic anemia. The sequencing used PBMCs from the stem cell graft donor, collected from the stem cell graft.

The CDR3 nucleotides are TGTGCCAGCAGCTGGGACAGAAATCAGCCCCAGCATTTT. As protein: CASSWDRNQPQHF. V is TRBV7-2 and J is TRBJ1-5; 7 bases line up with TRBD1. Germline lookup yields CDR1 SGHTA and CDR2 FQGNSA. The CDR3 has 13 residues. Trimming cost V 4 bases and J 4 bases; bases outside gene matches: 1.